This TCR beta chain was captured by sequencing in a study of CD8 T cells in ankylosing spondylitis. Findings of the study overall: A motif of 8 or 9 highly homologous TCR beta variants was seen as apparently characteristic of ankylosing spondylitis blood. Earlier studies detected some motif variants in reactive arthritis synovial fluid and blood. Researchers reportedly found disease-linked clones significantly enriched in matched ankylosing spondylitis synovial fluid.

Quantitative 5'-RACE with molecular barcodes generated TCR beta libraries. TCRdb reprocessed the 5' RACE reads with MiXCR, giving one entry per CDR3 protein. The profile covers 150,000 or so distinct CDR3 sequences, with around 18% appearing a single time and about 8% taken by the ten largest. The sample holds one count of this clonotype. Its antigen remains unknown. The V and J ends lost 3 bases and 6 bases respectively, with 8 bases between them. The V gene's germline CDR1 is SEHNR and CDR2 FQNEAQ (reference sequence). The CDR3 has 13 residues. Sequencing was carried out using blood, either unsorted or a sorted T cell fraction (not recorded which). This clonotype was sampled from a male donor with ankylosing spondylitis or in good health (not recorded which). The chain uses TRBV7-9 and TRBJ2-2, with no clear D. The CDR3 DNA reads TGTGCCAGCAGCTTTGCTATCGCCGGGGAGCTGTTTTTT. Protein sequence: CASSFAIAGELFF.